This T cell receptor beta chain was found in a study of blood T cells in healthy people across ages. A second PCR of roughly 6 to 12 cycles used a sample-barcoded 5' primer and a J-beta primer mix. TCRdb analysed the 5' RACE reads with MiXCR anew, one entry per CDR3 protein. This sample has 850,000 to 1,100,000 distinct CDR3 sequences; around two fifths occur once, and the top ten carry around 13%. The CDR3 contains 13 residues. Germline loops: CDR1 MDHEN, CDR2 SYDVKM. V was cut by 1 base and J by 6 bases, with 9 bases left in between. V gene TRBV28 combines with J gene TRBJ2-5; D may correspond to TRBD1 or TRBD2 (5 bases each). This sequence originates from a man younger than 35 in good health. The sample was blood. For the CDR3, the DNA is TGTGCCAGCAGTTTATCAGGGAGCCAGACCCAGTACTTC. Translated: CASSLSGSQTQYF. Full variable domain (rest looked up from reference TRBV28 and TRBJ2-5): DVKVTQSSRYLVKRTGEKVFLECVQDMDHENMFWYRQDPGLGLRLIYFSYDVKMKEKGDIPEGYSVSREKKERFSLILESASTNQTSMYLCASSLSGSQTQYFGPGTRLLVL.